This TCR beta chain was captured by sequencing in a study of OX40 agonist ivuxolimab in advanced cancers. Context from the whole study: Ivuxolimab was an agonistic, fully human IgG2 monoclonal antibody directed against OX40 (CD134), a costimulatory receptor. Patients were allowed to have had prior anti-PD-1, anti-PD-L1 or anti-CTLA-4 therapy, and around two fifths of the dose-escalation patients had been treated with checkpoint inhibitors. Among the 50 to 55 dose-escalation patients, some 20 had hepatocellular carcinoma, around 15 melanoma, 9 renal cell carcinoma and 9 head and neck cancer. Intravenous ivuxolimab was administered to patients every 2 weeks at six dose levels: 0.01, 0.1, 0.3, 1.5, 3 and 10 mg/kg. Partial responses were achieved by three dose-escalation patients, of whom one had hepatocellular carcinoma and two had cutaneous melanoma. Peripheral TCRbeta sequencing aimed to test whether ivuxolimab altered TCR sequence diversity and caused clonal T-cell expansion. The paper reports the monotherapy dose-escalation portion (N of about 50 patients) of the phase I ivuxolimab trial. In the dose-escalation cohort, approximately 80% of patients were male, and the mean age was roughly 60 years with a range of roughly 23 to 79.

The germline V and J ends show losses of 1 base and 6 bases respectively, and no gene match explains 2 bases of the junction. CDR1 and CDR2, per the germline V gene (reference sequence), are SEHNR and FQNEAQ. CDR3 length: 14 amino acids, cysteine to phenylalanine. The retained sequence is limited to the CDR3, 42 bases, with the frame set at the first base. Study-wide findings and limitations: Which antigens the clonally expanded peripheral T cells were specific for was not determined. After ivuxolimab, expanded clones were on average more numerous among CD8+ T cells than among CD4+ T cells. In partial responders in the 0.1-3.0 mg/kg groups, normalized peripheral clonal expansion was found to be among the lowest, especially among CD8+ T cells. Low levels of normalized T-cell clonal expansion were also seen in some patients who did not respond. At doses from 0.1 to 3.0 mg/kg, clonal expansion was seen in both CD4+ and CD8+ blood T cells between baseline and week 6.

Genomic DNA was isolated from the sorted cells so that the TCRbeta CDR3 region could be sequenced. The immunoSEQ Assay was used for sequencing of TCRbeta CDR3 regions. In TCRdb, the immuneACCESS table is reduced to in-frame sequences with V and J assigned. These tables do not hold every clone; where another copy was compared, an unresolved V gene accounts for under half, and the others remain unexplained. The sample contains about 90,000 clones, around 83% of them found a single time. The ten most abundant clones make up 0.2% to 0.25% of the sample. Of note for this clone: Its antigen specificity is not known. The record has no base qualities; no much larger clone is one base away.

Patients with autoimmune disease history or receiving systemic immunosuppression were excluded from the trial. In every dose cohort, peripheral blood was drawn for TCR sequencing at baseline, cycle 4 day 1, and cycle 7 day 1. Samples came from an open-label, multicenter, first-in-human phase I dose-escalation trial of ivuxolimab. Adults with locally advanced or metastatic head and neck squamous cell, hepatocellular, melanoma or renal cell carcinoma were enrolled in the trial. Before TCR sequencing, CD4+ T cells and CD8+ T cells from peripheral blood were sorted into separate populations. Sample: CD4+ or CD8+ T cells sorted from blood, taken in a trial of the OX40 agonist ivuxolimab. The sequence links TRBV7-9 to TRBJ2-2, and 7 junction bases match TRBD1. The TCR comes from an adult with an advanced solid tumor such as melanoma, head and neck, liver or kidney cancer. The base sequence is TGTGCCAGCAGCTTAGAGGGGGCGGCCGGGGAGCTGTTTTTT. Its amino acids are CASSLEGAAGELFF.